Shown below are 18 T cell receptor beta chains from a single sample sequenced in a study of T cells in Graves' hyperthyroidism and ophthalmopathy. Amplification targeted TCR beta CDR3 regions from RNA transcripts. The HTBI primer set was used in a first-round RT-PCR of the TCR CDR3. Each CDR3 protein gets one entry after TCRdb re-called the multiplex PCR reads with MiXCR. The table has 600,000 to 700,000 distinct CDR3 sequences, 45% seen once. Sequenced: peripheral blood or thyroid tissue (not recorded which). These receptors originate from an adult man with Graves' disease, either hyperthyroidism or ophthalmopathy (not recorded which).

This clonotype was observed many times. The rearrangement joins TRBV15 to TRBJ2-7; 8 bases fit TRBD1. The CDR3 spans 14 residues. V shed 4 bases, J shed 7 bases, and the junction held 9 bases outside the gene matches. Germline-derived CDR1 and CDR2 are LNHNV and YYDKDF (reference sequence). Here the CDR3 DNA reads TGTGCCACCAGCAAGGACAGGGATCTGGCGGAGCAGTACTTC. Its protein product is CATSKDRDLAEQYF.

This clonotype was seen a handful of times. This chain joins TRBV29-1 and TRBJ1-4; 9 bases map to TRBD1. Trimming took 5 bases from V and 3 from J; bases not matched to a gene: 1. The CDR3 totals 13 residues. Germline loops: CDR1 SQVTM, CDR2 ANQGSEA. CDR3 DNA sequence: TGCAGCGTTCGGACAGGGGCTAATGAAAAACTGTTTTTT. Translated, it gives CSVRTGANEKLFF. The whole variable domain, filled in from reference TRBV29-1 and TRBJ1-4, reads SAVISQKPSRDICQRGTSLTIQCQVDSQVTMMFWYRQQPGQSLTLIATANQGSEATYESGFVIDKFPISRPNLTFSTLTVSNMSPEDSSIYLCSVRTGANEKLFFGSGTQLSVL.

This clonotype was seen only a few times. The genes are TRBV6-6 and TRBJ1-1, with D perhaps TRBD1 (5 bases). The CDR3 spans 15 residues. Looked up from germline, CDR1 is MNHNY and CDR2 is SVGAGI (reference sequence). V was clipped by 3 bases and J by 0 bases, with 11 bases between them. This CDR3 is CASSYSGTVNTEAFF. As DNA, the CDR3 is TGTGCCAGCAGTTATTCCGGGACGGTGAACACTGAAGCTTTCTTT.

This clonotype was detected only a few times. The chain is built from TRBV5-1 and TRBJ1-5; TRBD1 aligns across 7 bases. The V and J ends lost 4 bases and 7 bases, in that order; junction bases with no gene match: 11. The CDR3 has 15 amino acids. CDR1 and CDR2 from the germline V gene are SGHRS and YFSETQ. CDR3 DNA sequence: TGCGCCAGCAGCCCGGGGACAGCCCAGGGACAGCCCCAGCATTTT. Translating it yields CASSPGTAQGQPQHF.

The genes are TRBV7-2 and TRBJ2-5; 7 bases agree with TRBD1. Germline CDR1 SGHTA, CDR2 FQGNSA. V dropped 2 bases and J dropped 7; count of bases not matched to a gene: 4. CDR3 length: 13 amino acids. For the CDR3, the DNA is TGTGCCAGCAGCTTAACCGGGGACAGGACCCAGTACTTC. It translates to CASSLTGDRTQYF.

The gene calls are TRBV7-2 and TRBJ2-7; D possibly matches TRBD1 or TRBD2 (6 bases each). The length of the CDR3 is 16 residues. The V end was cut by 5 bases, the J end by 2 bases, with 19 bases between. Germline lookup yields CDR1 SGHTA and CDR2 FQGNSA. CDR3 loop: CASSVISRRGTYEQYF. The CDR3 bases are TGTGCCAGCAGCGTAATCAGCCGGAGGGGGACCTACGAGCAGTACTTC. Combining the CDR3 with reference TRBV7-2 and TRBJ2-7 gives the whole variable domain GAGVSQSPSNKVTEKGKDVELRCDPISGHTALYWYRQSLGQGLEFLIYFQGNSAPDKSGLPSDRFSAERTGGSVSTLTIQRTQQEDSAVYLCASSVISRRGTYEQYFGPGTRLTVT.

The V and J genes are TRBV10-3 and TRBJ1-6; 10 bases line up with TRBD1. This CDR3 comprises 14 residues. Trimming cost V 4 bases and J 9 bases; bases outside gene matches: 3. CDR1 and CDR2 from the germline V gene are ENHRY and SYGVKD. The CDR3 region is CAISGGTGVSPLHF. CDR3 nucleotides: TGTGCCATCAGTGGTGGGACAGGGGTTTCACCCCTCCACTTT.

This clonotype was observed a few times. This chain joins TRBV19 and TRBJ1-1, with 9 nucleotides matching TRBD1. The CDR3 is 16 amino acids. The V segment lost 4 bases and the J segment 0 bases; nucleotides outside the gene matches: 6. Germline loops: CDR1 LNHDA, CDR2 SQIVND (reference sequence). CDR3 DNA sequence: TGTGCCAGTAGTAACAGGGGGCCCTCCCTGAACACTGAAGCTTTCTTT. It encodes CASSNRGPSLNTEAFF.

In regard to this clonotype: A much larger clonotype is one base distant, so this may be a read error. The V gene is TRBV7-3, the J gene TRBJ1-6; D remains unclear. The CDR3 spans 12 residues. CDR1 and CDR2 from the germline V gene are SGHTA and FQGTGA. In DNA, the CDR3 is TGTGCCGGCAGTTTAGAGGGATCACCCCTCCACTTT. It yields the protein CAGSLEGSPLHF.

This clonotype has only a few counts. This sequence joins TRBV20-1 and TRBJ2-5; 7 bases match TRBD1. Germline CDR1 and CDR2: DFQATT and SNEGSKA (reference sequence). Germline trimming cut 1 base from V and 6 bases from J; bases unmatched to any gene: 8. The CDR3 covers 14 residues. The CDR3 reads CSARADRVKQTQYF. The CDR3 DNA is TGCAGTGCTAGAGCCGACAGGGTAAAGCAGACCCAGTACTTC.

This clonotype has a single count. The missing conserved phenylalanine or tryptophan at the end of this CDR3 makes a read error likely. The DNA is left out, because the CDR3 cannot be placed on it with certainty; the CDR3 is given as TCRdb lists it. The chain is built from TRBV7-6 and TRBJ1-6. From its first to its last residue, the CDR3 has 8 amino acids. Germline CDR1 and CDR2: SGHVS and FNYEAQ. The chain's CDR3 is CASSPHHL.

J is TRBJ2-7 and V is TRBV7-8, with D maybe TRBD2 (6 bases). V lost 5 bases and J lost 1, with 15 bases in between. The CDR3 spans 15 residues. The germline V gene encodes CDR1 SGHVS and CDR2 FQNEAQ. Written as DNA, the CDR3 is TGTGCCAGCAGCGAGCCCTTTAGCGGTTCCTACGAGCAGTACTTC. Residues: CASSEPFSGSYEQYF.

This clonotype has a handful of counts. V is TRBV4-2 and J is TRBJ1-6; D is unclear. The CDR3 has 17 amino acids. Germline CDR1 reads LGHNA; CDR2 reads YNFKEQ. Trimming pared 4 bases from V and 0 bases from J, leaving 13 bases between. The CDR3 DNA sequence: TGTGCCAGCAGCCGTTCGACGGTGGACTCCTATAATTCACCCCTCCACTTT. Translated, it gives CASSRSTVDSYNSPLHF.

Concerning this clonotype itself: This may be a read error: a much more frequent sequence differs by one nucleotide. The rearrangement joins TRBV7-6 to TRBJ2-6, with TRBD1 as a possible D gene (5 bases). Germline V gene lookup returns CDR1 SGHVS and CDR2 FNYEAQ. The V end was cut by 4 bases, the J end by 6 bases, with 19 bases between. The CDR3 is 17 amino acids. CDR3: CASSSGPLGPEANVLTF. CDR3 bases: TGTGCCAGCAGCTCAGGCCCCCTGGGGCCCGAGGCCAACGTCCTGACTTTC.

The table lists this clonotype with a few counts. The chain is built from TRBV5-1 and TRBJ1-2; 9 bases are a match to TRBD1. CDR1 SGHRS and CDR2 YFSETQ come from the germline V gene. This CDR3 has 15 amino acids. V was clipped by 4 bases and J by 3 bases; unmatched bases: 7. CDR3 residues: CASSPPGQGYYGYTF. The DNA for the CDR3 is TGCGCCAGCAGCCCACCGGGACAGGGCTACTATGGCTACACCTTC.

This clonotype was seen a few times. The chain carries TRBV7-9 and TRBJ1-1; D uncertain. Deletions cut 4 bases from V and 7 bases from J, with 16 bases between. The CDR3 consists of 14 residues. The germline CDR1 and CDR2 sequences are SEHNR and FQNEAQ (reference sequence). The chain's CDR3 is CASSSTLTENEAFF. The CDR3 DNA sequence: TGTGCCAGCAGCTCCACCCTAACAGAGAATGAAGCTTTCTTT.

This clonotype turned up a few times. The chain recombines TRBV2 with TRBJ1-2; no firm D call. CDR3 length: 16 residues. V lost 6 bases, J lost 3 bases, and 20 bases lay in between. Germline CDR1 is SNHLY and CDR2 is FYNNEI. The CDR3 region has the DNA TGTGCCAGCAGCTTGAGTGCCCAAGCCCGTGACTATGGCTACACCTTC. It is translated as CASSLSAQARDYGYTF.

V and J are TRBV10-3 and TRBJ1-1; TRBD1 might be the D (5 bases). V lost 6 bases and J 4 bases, leaving 15 bases between the germline ends. The CDR3 length is 14 residues. Germline V gene data show CDR1 as ENHRY and CDR2 as SYGVKD. The chain's CDR3 is CAIRSVRGGTEAFF. In DNA form, the CDR3 reads TGTGCCATCAGATCCGTACGGGGCGGCACTGAAGCTTTCTTT.